Below are 9 T cell receptor beta chains sequenced from a single sample in a study of shared clonotypes between healthy human individuals. This table comes from immunoSEQ multiplex PCR, and its TCRdb copy is limited to in-frame clones, with some not included. Here the sample spans about 2.4 million clones, approximately 93% being singletons. Material: naive CD4+ T cells from PBMCs. Subset: CD45RA+ positively selected. All receptors come from a young man in good health. Some clones in this sample may be carry-over from other donors' samples.

The chain couples TRBV5-8 to TRBJ1-2; no firm D call. The CDR3 is 17 residues long. The germline gives CDR1 SGHTS, CDR2 YDEGEE. Trimming removed 1 base from V and 4 bases from J, with 20 bases in between. CDR3 sequence (DNA): TGTGCCAGCAGCTTGTCACTTTCTCCTCTGGAACCCTATGGCTACACCTTC. This encodes CASSLSLSPLEPYGYTF.

The chain combines TRBV4-1 with TRBJ2-1, with 14 nucleotides matching TRBD2. Trimming took 4 bases from V and 10 from J; bases not matched to a gene: 12. The CDR3 has 17 residues. CDR1 MGHRA and CDR2 YSYEKL come from the germline V gene. As DNA, the CDR3 is TGCGCCAGCAGCCCGTTAACGGGACTAGCGGGAGCGGGCGAGCAGTTCTTC. Its protein product is CASSPLTGLAGAGEQFF.

V gene TRBV27 combines with J gene TRBJ2-7, with no clear D. CDR1 and CDR2 (germline): MNHEY, SMNVEV (reference sequence). The CDR3 has 15 amino acids. V was shortened by 1 base and J by 2 bases, with 12 bases between the two germline ends. CDR3 amino acids: CASSLYRSGAYEQYF. CDR3 DNA: TGTGCCAGCAGTTTATACAGATCAGGAGCCTACGAGCAGTACTTC.

The V and J genes are TRBV28 and TRBJ2-7, with 10 bases fitting TRBD1. With V trimmed by 3 bases and J by 4 bases, 6 bases remained unmatched. CDR1 and CDR2 from the germline V gene are MDHEN and SYDVKM. There are 15 residues in the CDR3. The CDR3 loop is CASSLLRTGGYEQYF. The CDR3 bases are TGTGCCAGCAGTTTGCTAAGGACAGGGGGTTACGAGCAGTACTTC.

This chain uses TRBV18 with TRBJ1-5; no firm D call. The CDR3 contains 13 residues. Trimming shortened V by 8 bases and J by 1 base, and 9 bases separated the two germline ends. CDR1 is KGHSH, CDR2 LQKENI, per germline. The CDR3 sequence: CASTNASNQPQHF. The CDR3 DNA is TGTGCCAGCACAAACGCGAGCAATCAGCCCCAGCATTTT.

The chain carries TRBV11-1 and TRBJ2-3; D remains unclear. The CDR3 runs 14 residues. The V and J ends lost 3 bases and 4 bases respectively, with 11 bases between them. Germline V gene lookup returns CDR1 SGHAT and CDR2 FQDESV (reference sequence). The CDR3 loop reads CASSLVVGADTQYF. Written as DNA, the CDR3 is TGTGCCAGCAGCTTGGTTGTTGGGGCAGATACGCAGTATTTT.

The V gene is TRBV15, the J gene TRBJ2-5, with D uncertain. The V gene lost 2 bases and the J gene lost 2 bases, with 9 bases spanning the gap. Germline-derived CDR1 and CDR2 are LNHNV and YYDKDF (reference sequence). The CDR3 is 14 amino acids. The CDR3 DNA sequence: TGTGCCACCAGCAGACAAAGGGCACAAGAGACCCAGTACTTC. Its protein product is CATSRQRAQETQYF.

As concerns this clone: This sample includes further DNA sequences coding for the same CDR3. J is TRBJ1-5 and V is TRBV28; tentative D call: TRBD1 (5 bases). There are 14 residues in the CDR3. The ends were cut back, 2 bases at V and 5 bases at J, with 10 bases in the middle. The V gene's germline CDR1 is MDHEN and CDR2 SYDVKM. For the CDR3, the DNA is TGTGCCAGCAGTTTAGAGGGGACCCATCAGCCCCAGCATTTT. Its protein product is CASSLEGTHQPQHF.

The V and J genes are TRBV2 and TRBJ2-1; D remains unclear. CDR1 is SNHLY, CDR2 FYNNEI, per germline. CDR3 length equals 15 residues. V was trimmed by 4 bases and J by 4 bases, leaving 14 bases between them. The CDR3 loop is CASSAGFPLYNEQFF. CDR3 coding DNA: TGTGCCAGCAGTGCGGGTTTCCCTCTTTACAATGAGCAGTTCTTC. The full variable domain, with the rest looked up from reference TRBV2 and TRBJ2-1, is EPEVTQTPSHQVTQMGQEVILRCVPISNHLYFYWYRQILGQKVEFLVSFYNNEISEKSEIFDDQFSVERPDGSNFTLKIRSTKLEDSAMYFCASSAGFPLYNEQFFGPGTRLTVL.